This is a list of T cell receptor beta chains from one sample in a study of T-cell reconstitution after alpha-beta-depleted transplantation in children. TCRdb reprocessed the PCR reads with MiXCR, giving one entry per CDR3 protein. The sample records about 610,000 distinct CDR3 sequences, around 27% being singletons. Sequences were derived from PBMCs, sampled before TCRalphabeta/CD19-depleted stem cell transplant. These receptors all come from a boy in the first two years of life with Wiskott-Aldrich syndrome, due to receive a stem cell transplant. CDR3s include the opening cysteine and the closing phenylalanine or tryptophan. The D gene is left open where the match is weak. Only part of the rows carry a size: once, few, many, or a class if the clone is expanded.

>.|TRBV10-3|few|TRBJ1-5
TGTGCCATCAGTGATATCAGGGGAGGGTTTCAGCCCCAGCATTTT
CAISDIRGGFQPQHF
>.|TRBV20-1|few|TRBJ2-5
TGCAGTGCCGCGGACAGACAAGAGACCCAGTACTTC
CSAADRQETQYF
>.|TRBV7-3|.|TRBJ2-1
TGTGCCAGCAGCTTAATCACCGCTCATGAGCAGTTCTTC
CASSLITAHEQFF
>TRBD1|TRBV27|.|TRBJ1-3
TGTGCCAGCAGTTCCACAGGGGTCGCCGGAAACACCATATATTTT
CASSSTGVAGNTIYF
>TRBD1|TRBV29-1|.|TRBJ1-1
TGCAGCGCTGACGGGGGACAGCGTGGGAACACTGAAGCTTTCTTT
CSADGGQRGNTEAFF
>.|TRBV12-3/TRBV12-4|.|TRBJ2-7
TGTGCCAGCAGTCCTCGGGCAGGGAGCTCCTACGAGCAGTACTTC
CASSPRAGSSYEQYF
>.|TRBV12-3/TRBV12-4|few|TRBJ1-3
TGTGCCAGCAGAGGGTTTGAGGGGAACACCATATATTTT
CASRGFEGNTIYF
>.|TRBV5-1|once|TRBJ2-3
TGCGCCAGCAGCGTGCAAGTTGGAGAAGATACGCAGTATTTT
CASSVQVGEDTQYF
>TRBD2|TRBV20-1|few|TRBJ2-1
TGCAGTGCTAATAGCGGGACTGGGGGTGAGCAGTTCTTC
CSANSGTGGEQFF
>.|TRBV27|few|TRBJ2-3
TGTGCCAGCTCGACGTGGGGCCAATACACAGATACGCAGTATTTT
CASSTWGQYTDTQYF
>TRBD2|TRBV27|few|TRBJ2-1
TGTGCCAGCAGTTCCCTCAAAATTCTGACTAGCGGCTACTACAATGAGCAGTTCTTC
CASSSLKILTSGYYNEQFF
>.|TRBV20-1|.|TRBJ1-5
TGCAGTGCGATAGCACAGGGCCGAGGGGATCAGCCCCAGCATTTT
CSAIAQGRGDQPQHF
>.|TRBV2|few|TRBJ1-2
TGTGCCAGCAGTGCTCAGGTTTATGGCTACACCTTC
CASSAQVYGYTF
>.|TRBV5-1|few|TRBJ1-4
TGCGCCAGCAGCGCCTCAGGGTCCACTAATGAAAAACTGTTTTTT
CASSASGSTNEKLFF
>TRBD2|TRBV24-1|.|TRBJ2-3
TGTGCCACCAGTGTTAGCGGGAGGGCGCCAGATACGCAGTATTTT
CATSVSGRAPDTQYF
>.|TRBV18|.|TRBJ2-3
TGTGCCAGCTCACAGTCCGATCGCACAGATACGCAGTATTTT
CASSQSDRTDTQYF
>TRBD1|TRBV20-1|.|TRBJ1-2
TGCAGCTCCCAACGTAGACAGGGACCCAACTATGGCTACACCTTC
CSSQRRQGPNYGYTF
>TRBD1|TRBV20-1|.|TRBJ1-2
TGCAGTGCGCGGGACAGGACGACGGGGGGCGGCTACACCTTC
CSARDRTTGGGYTF
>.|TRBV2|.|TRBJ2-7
TGTGCCAGCAGTGAAGCGGAGACAGGAATCTACGAGCAGTACTTC
CASSEAETGIYEQYF
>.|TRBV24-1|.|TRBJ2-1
TGTGCCACCAGCTCCGTGGGAAGAAGTGAGCAGTTCTTC
CATSSVGRSEQFF
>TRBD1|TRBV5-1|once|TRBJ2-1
TGCGCCAGCAGCCGCCTGGGACAGGGTAAGAATGATGAGCAGTTCTTC
CASSRLGQGKNDEQFF
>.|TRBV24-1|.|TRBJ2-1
TGTGCCACCAGTGATCCTGGAGAAAACAATGAGCAGTTCTTC
CATSDPGENNEQFF
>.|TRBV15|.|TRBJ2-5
TGTGCCACCAGCGTCGGACAGAGCCAAGAGACCCAGTACTTC
CATSVGQSQETQYF
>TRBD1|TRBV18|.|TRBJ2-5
TGTGCCAGCTCAGGGACAGCCGGGTCACAAGAGACCCAGTACTTC
CASSGTAGSQETQYF
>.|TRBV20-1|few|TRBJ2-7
TGCAGTGCTAGCCGGGACAACTCCTACGAGCAGTACTTC
CSASRDNSYEQYF
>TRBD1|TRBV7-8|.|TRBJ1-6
TGTGCCAGCAGCTTTACCACCAGACTAACAGGGGGAAATTCACCCCTCCACTTT
CASSFTTRLTGGNSPLHF
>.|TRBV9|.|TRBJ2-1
TGTGCCAGCAGCCCAGAAGAAGGGGGGTGGGATGAGCAGTTCTTC
CASSPEEGGWDEQFF
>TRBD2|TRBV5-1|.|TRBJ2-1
TGCGCCAGCAGCTTGGACCTAGCGGACAATGAGCAGTTCTTC
CASSLDLADNEQFF
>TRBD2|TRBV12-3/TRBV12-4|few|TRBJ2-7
TGTGCCAGCAGTCCGGGACCGCATCTAGCGGGAGTAACCTACGAGCAGTACTTC
CASSPGPHLAGVTYEQYF
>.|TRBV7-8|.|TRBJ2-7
TGTGCCAGCAGGGAAGGACTACTTACCCTCAAGGAGCAGTACTTC
CASREGLLTLKEQYF
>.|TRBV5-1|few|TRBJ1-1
TGCGCCAGCAGCTTGGGTCAGTCGTGGGGGATCGGGACTGAAGCTTTCTTT
CASSLGQSWGIGTEAFF
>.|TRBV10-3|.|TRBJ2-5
TGTGCCATCTCCGTAAATCGAGTGACCCAGTACTTC
CAISVNRVTQYF
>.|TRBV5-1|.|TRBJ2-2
TGCGCCAGCAGCACCCAGGGGAACACCGGGGAGCTGTTTTTT
CASSTQGNTGELFF
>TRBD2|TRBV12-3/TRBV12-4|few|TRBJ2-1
TGTGCCAGCAGTTTAGGGGTGGGTAGCGGGAGCGGCAATGAGCAGTTCTTC
CASSLGVGSGSGNEQFF
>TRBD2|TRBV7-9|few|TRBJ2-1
TGTGCCAGCAGTCCAGCGGGAGGGCCTTACAATGAGCAGTTCTTC
CASSPAGGPYNEQFF
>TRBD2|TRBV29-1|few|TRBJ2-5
TGCAGCGTGTTACTAGCGGGAGGGTCACAGTACTTC
CSVLLAGGSQYF
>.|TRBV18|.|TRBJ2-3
TGTGCCAGCTCACCAGCACTAAATACAGATACGCAGTATTTT
CASSPALNTDTQYF
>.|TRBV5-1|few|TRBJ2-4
TGCGCCAGCAGCTTGGCCGGGGTCCGGACCAAAAACATTCAGTACTTC
CASSLAGVRTKNIQYF
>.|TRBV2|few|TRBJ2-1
TGTGCCAGCAGTATATTTAAGTGGGGTGGACTCTTC
CASSIFKWGGLF
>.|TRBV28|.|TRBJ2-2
TGTGCCAGCAGGCAGGCCTTTTGGGGGGAGCTGTTTTTT
CASRQAFWGELFF
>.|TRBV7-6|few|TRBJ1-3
TGTGCCAGCAGCTTAGCGCGGGGATGGGGTATGGGCCGGTCTGGAAACACCATATATTTT
CASSLARGWGMGRSGNTIYF
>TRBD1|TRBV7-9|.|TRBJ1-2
TGTGCCAGCAGCTCGACGGGACAGGGGGTATACACCTTC
CASSSTGQGVYTF
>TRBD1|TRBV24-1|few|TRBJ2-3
TGTGCCACCAGTGATTACGGGACAGGGGTGGGCACAGATACGCAGTATTTT
CATSDYGTGVGTDTQYF
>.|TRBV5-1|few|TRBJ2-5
TGCGCCAGCAGCCCCTGGACAGCGGAGACCCAGTACTTC
CASSPWTAETQYF
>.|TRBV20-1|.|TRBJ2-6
TGCAGTGCTAGAGATGGGTTGAGGGGGGCCAACGGCCTGACTTTC
CSARDGLRGANGLTF
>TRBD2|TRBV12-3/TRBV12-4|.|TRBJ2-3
TGTGCCAGCAGTCCCTGGGCGGGAGGGATCACAGATACGCAGTATTTT
CASSPWAGGITDTQYF
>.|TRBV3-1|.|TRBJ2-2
TGTGCCAGCAGGCGGGACAGAGCCACCGGGGAGCTGTTTTTT
CASRRDRATGELFF
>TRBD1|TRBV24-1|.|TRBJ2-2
TGTGCCACCAGCGGACAGGTACAGACCGGGGAGCTGTTTTTT
CATSGQVQTGELFF
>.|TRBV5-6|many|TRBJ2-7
TGTGCCAGCGGCCCCGACGGCGGCTACGAGCAGTACTTC
CASGPDGGYEQYF
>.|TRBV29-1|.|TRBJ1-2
TGCAGCGTTGATACCTCACGGGGCTACACCTTC
CSVDTSRGYTF
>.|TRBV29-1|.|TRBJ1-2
TGCAGCGTACAGTCGACCTATGGCTACACCTTC
CSVQSTYGYTF
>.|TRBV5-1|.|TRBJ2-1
TGCGCCAGCAGCTTGGACTGGGCGGGAAGAACCAATGAGCAGTTCTTC
CASSLDWAGRTNEQFF
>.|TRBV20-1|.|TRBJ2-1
TGCAGTGCTAGAGAACCTGCCTACAATGAGCAGTTCTTC
CSAREPAYNEQFF
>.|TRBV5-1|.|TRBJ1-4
TGCGCCAGCAGCTTGGGGCAGGACTCCTCAACTAATGAAAAACTGTTTTTT
CASSLGQDSSTNEKLFF